This is a list of T cell receptor beta chains from one sample in a study of somatic mutations in cytotoxic T cells in rheumatoid arthritis. Method: immunoSEQ multiplex PCR; TCRdb's copy keeps in-frame clones and lacks some. The sample comprises about 26,000 clones, roughly 82% of which are singletons, and approximately 5.1% rests with the top ten. The specimen sequenced was CD8+ T cells sorted from blood. These receptors were collected from a man over 45 in good health. The CDR3 runs from the conserved cysteine through the conserved F or W. Fields, in order: CDR3 protein, CDR3 DNA, clone size, J gene, D gene, V gene. The D gene is left open where the match is weak. Part of the rows lack a size; the others show once, few, many or a class for expanded clones.

cdr3_aa: CASGYRGRREQFF; cdr3_nt: TGTGCCAGCGGGTACAGGGGGCGGAGGGAGCAGTTCTTC; clone_size: once; j_call: TRBJ2-1; d_call: TRBD1; v_call: TRBV6-5
cdr3_aa: CASSLGPEQFF; cdr3_nt: TGTGCCAGCAGCTTGGGTCCCGAGCAGTTCTTC; clone_size: -; j_call: TRBJ2-1; d_call: -; v_call: TRBV5-6
cdr3_aa: CASSQTSGNTYRTDTQYF; cdr3_nt: TGTGCCAGCAGCCAGACTAGCGGAAACACCTATCGCACAGATACGCAGTATTTT; clone_size: -; j_call: TRBJ2-3; d_call: TRBD2; v_call: TRBV7-9
cdr3_aa: CASSYGARGPNNEQFF; cdr3_nt: TGTGCCAGCAGTTACGGGGCGAGGGGTCCCAACAATGAGCAGTTCTTC; clone_size: -; j_call: TRBJ2-1; d_call: -; v_call: TRBV6-5
cdr3_aa: CASSQFFSTLYEQYF; cdr3_nt: TGCGCCAGCAGTCAATTTTTTTCTACTCTCTACGAGCAGTACTTC; clone_size: -; j_call: TRBJ2-7; d_call: -; v_call: TRBV23-1
cdr3_aa: CASSPTSLSYNEQFF; cdr3_nt: TGTGCCAGCAGCCCTACTAGCCTCTCTTACAATGAGCAGTTCTTC; clone_size: few; j_call: TRBJ2-1; d_call: -; v_call: TRBV7-9
cdr3_aa: CSVAGGGGNNEQFF; cdr3_nt: TGCAGCGTTGCTGGGGGAGGTGGTAACAATGAGCAGTTCTTC; clone_size: -; j_call: TRBJ2-1; d_call: -; v_call: TRBV29-1
cdr3_aa: CASSQDRRYEQYF; cdr3_nt: TGTGCCAGCAGCCAAGATCGCCGCTACGAGCAGTACTTC; clone_size: -; j_call: TRBJ2-7; d_call: -; v_call: TRBV14
cdr3_aa: CASSPRVGASGRARYNEQFF; cdr3_nt: TGTGCCAGCAGCCCCCGGGTAGGCGCTAGCGGGAGGGCCCGATACAATGAGCAGTTCTTC; clone_size: -; j_call: TRBJ2-1; d_call: TRBD2; v_call: TRBV4-2
cdr3_aa: CASSLEPYEQYF; cdr3_nt: TGTGCCAGCAGCTTAGAACCTTACGAGCAGTACTTC; clone_size: -; j_call: TRBJ2-7; d_call: -; v_call: TRBV7-9
cdr3_aa: CASSAREGLKTQYF; cdr3_nt: TGTGCCAGCAGCGCCCGGGAGGGTTTGAAGACCCAGTACTTC; clone_size: -; j_call: TRBJ2-5; d_call: TRBD2; v_call: TRBV9
cdr3_aa: CASSSPRGAGVVRELFF; cdr3_nt: TGTGCCAGCAGTTCCCCCCGGGGAGCGGGAGTTGTGAGGGAGCTGTTTTTT; clone_size: few; j_call: TRBJ2-2; d_call: TRBD2; v_call: TRBV7-9
cdr3_aa: CASSVEGRGVEAFF; cdr3_nt: TGTGCCAGCAGCGTAGAGGGCCGGGGAGTCGAAGCTTTCTTT; clone_size: -; j_call: TRBJ1-1; d_call: -; v_call: TRBV9
cdr3_aa: CATKPGLADNEQFF; cdr3_nt: TGTGCCACCAAACCGGGACTAGCGGACAATGAGCAGTTCTTC; clone_size: -; j_call: TRBJ2-1; d_call: TRBD2; v_call: TRBV6-5
cdr3_aa: CAISDPKNIQYF; cdr3_nt: TGTGCCATCAGTGATCCCAAAAACATTCAGTACTTC; clone_size: -; j_call: TRBJ2-4; d_call: -; v_call: TRBV10-3
cdr3_aa: CASSLGPQGTVYGYTF; cdr3_nt: TGTGCCAGCAGCTTAGGCCCACAGGGTACAGTCTATGGCTACACCTTC; clone_size: -; j_call: TRBJ1-2; d_call: -; v_call: TRBV7-9
cdr3_aa: CASGSEQYF; cdr3_nt: TGTGCCAGCGGGAGCGAGCAGTACTTC; clone_size: -; j_call: TRBJ2-7; d_call: -; v_call: TRBV27
cdr3_aa: CASSPLAQPFYGYTF; cdr3_nt: TGTGCCAGCTCACCACTTGCCCAGCCTTTCTATGGCTACACCTTC; clone_size: -; j_call: TRBJ1-2; d_call: -; v_call: TRBV18
cdr3_aa: CASSEGGTTEAFF; cdr3_nt: TGTGCCAGCAGTGAAGGGGGGACCACTGAAGCTTTCTTT; clone_size: few; j_call: TRBJ1-1; d_call: -; v_call: TRBV2
cdr3_aa: CASSPARSTEAFF; cdr3_nt: TGTGCCAGCAGCCCCGCACGCTCCACTGAAGCTTTCTTT; clone_size: few; j_call: TRBJ1-1; d_call: -; v_call: TRBV11-3
cdr3_aa: CASSLPTGPYEQYF; cdr3_nt: TGTGCCAGCAGCTTACCGACAGGGCCCTACGAGCAGTACTTC; clone_size: few; j_call: TRBJ2-7; d_call: TRBD1; v_call: TRBV5-8
cdr3_aa: CASSPMRSAGGFYEQYF; cdr3_nt: TGTGCCAGCTCACCAATGAGGTCAGCGGGAGGTTTCTACGAGCAGTACTTC; clone_size: -; j_call: TRBJ2-7; d_call: TRBD2; v_call: TRBV18
cdr3_aa: CASSLAPIKLALNTDTQYF; cdr3_nt: TGTGCCAGCAGCTTGGCACCTATTAAACTAGCACTGAACACAGATACGCAGTATTTT; clone_size: -; j_call: TRBJ2-3; d_call: -; v_call: TRBV5-6
cdr3_aa: CASSLESGSYNEQFF; cdr3_nt: TGTGCCAGCAGCTTAGAAAGCGGTTCCTACAATGAGCAGTTCTTC; clone_size: once; j_call: TRBJ2-1; d_call: -; v_call: TRBV7-9
cdr3_aa: CASSLVHNEQFF; cdr3_nt: TGTGCCAGCAGCTTAGTCCACAATGAGCAGTTCTTC; clone_size: -; j_call: TRBJ2-1; d_call: -; v_call: TRBV7-9
cdr3_aa: CASSSRDRVPGRASGRAYNEQFF; cdr3_nt: TGTGCCAGCAGCTCCCGGGACAGGGTTCCCGGAAGGGCTAGCGGGAGGGCCTACAATGAGCAGTTCTTC; clone_size: -; j_call: TRBJ2-1; d_call: TRBD2; v_call: TRBV13
cdr3_aa: CASSDGTPGNQPQHF; cdr3_nt: TGTGCCAGCAGCGATGGGACGCCGGGTAATCAGCCCCAGCATTTT; clone_size: -; j_call: TRBJ1-5; d_call: -; v_call: TRBV2
cdr3_aa: CASRKTGVIREQYF; cdr3_nt: TGTGCCAGCAGGAAGACGGGAGTGATTAGGGAGCAGTACTTC; clone_size: few; j_call: TRBJ2-7; d_call: -; v_call: TRBV27
cdr3_aa: CASSPPVGLAGVTGELFF; cdr3_nt: TGTGCCAGCAGCCCCCCCGTGGGACTAGCGGGAGTCACCGGGGAGCTGTTTTTT; clone_size: once; j_call: TRBJ2-2; d_call: TRBD2; v_call: TRBV7-9
cdr3_aa: CASSVVPAMNTEAFF; cdr3_nt: TGTGCCAGCAGCGTAGTGCCAGCTATGAACACTGAAGCTTTCTTT; clone_size: -; j_call: TRBJ1-1; d_call: -; v_call: TRBV9
cdr3_aa: CASSLGDRGYETQYF; cdr3_nt: TGTGCCAGCAGCTTAGGGGACAGGGGATACGAGACCCAGTACTTC; clone_size: -; j_call: TRBJ2-5; d_call: TRBD1; v_call: TRBV11-2
cdr3_aa: CATSRGGGTEAFF; cdr3_nt: TGTGCCACCAGCAGAGGAGGGGGTACTGAAGCTTTCTTT; clone_size: -; j_call: TRBJ1-1; d_call: -; v_call: TRBV15
cdr3_aa: CASSHFGGRADNQPQHF; cdr3_nt: TGTGCCAGCAGCCACTTTGGGGGCAGGGCAGACAATCAGCCCCAGCATTTT; clone_size: -; j_call: TRBJ1-5; d_call: -; v_call: TRBV7-8
cdr3_aa: CASLENTEAFF; cdr3_nt: TGTGCCAGCCTAGAGAACACTGAAGCTTTCTTT; clone_size: -; j_call: TRBJ1-1; d_call: -; v_call: TRBV6-5
cdr3_aa: CASSQGTNEQYF; cdr3_nt: TGTGCCAGCAGTCAGGGGACGAACGAGCAGTACTTC; clone_size: few; j_call: TRBJ2-7; d_call: -; v_call: TRBV27
cdr3_aa: CASSSHQGREETQYF; cdr3_nt: TGTGCCAGCAGTTCCCACCAGGGGCGGGAAGAGACCCAGTACTTC; clone_size: -; j_call: TRBJ2-5; d_call: -; v_call: TRBV6-6
cdr3_aa: CAISEPNRQGNTGELFF; cdr3_nt: TGTGCCATCAGTGAGCCGAACCGACAGGGTAACACCGGGGAGCTGTTTTTT; clone_size: once; j_call: TRBJ2-2; d_call: TRBD1; v_call: TRBV10-3
cdr3_aa: CASSLISSGKYEQYF; cdr3_nt: TGTGCCAGCAGCTTAATCTCTAGCGGGAAATACGAGCAGTACTTC; clone_size: -; j_call: TRBJ2-7; d_call: TRBD2; v_call: TRBV11-1
cdr3_aa: CASSLSGLAGTIHQETQYF; cdr3_nt: TGTGCCAGCAGCTTATCGGGACTAGCGGGGACCATCCACCAAGAGACCCAGTACTTC; clone_size: -; j_call: TRBJ2-5; d_call: TRBD2; v_call: TRBV11-3
cdr3_aa: CASSRTPNNEQFF; cdr3_nt: TGTGCCAGCAGCCGGACTCCAAACAATGAGCAGTTCTTC; clone_size: -; j_call: TRBJ2-1; d_call: -; v_call: TRBV4-2
cdr3_aa: CASSRREGPNEQFF; cdr3_nt: TGTGCCAGCAGCCGCAGGGAGGGCCCCAATGAGCAGTTCTTC; clone_size: -; j_call: TRBJ2-1; d_call: TRBD2; v_call: TRBV13
cdr3_aa: CASSLNLPGAIPTEAFF; cdr3_nt: TGTGCCAGCAGCCTCAACCTCCCAGGGGCAATCCCCACTGAAGCTTTCTTT; clone_size: few; j_call: TRBJ1-1; d_call: -; v_call: TRBV13
cdr3_aa: CASSPGKNTEAFF; cdr3_nt: TGTGCCAGCAGTCCAGGGAAGAACACTGAAGCTTTCTTT; clone_size: -; j_call: TRBJ1-1; d_call: -; v_call: TRBV7-9
cdr3_aa: CASSWDLNTEAFF; cdr3_nt: TGTGCCAGCAGCTGGGACCTGAACACTGAAGCTTTCTTT; clone_size: few; j_call: TRBJ1-1; d_call: -; v_call: TRBV7-6
cdr3_aa: CAWSYVGNSYEQYF; cdr3_nt: TGTGCCTGGAGTTATGTGGGGAACTCCTACGAGCAGTACTTC; clone_size: few; j_call: TRBJ2-7; d_call: -; v_call: TRBV30
cdr3_aa: CASSRGVPVLVQDSGNTIYF; cdr3_nt: TGTGCCAGCAGTAGAGGGGTGCCGGTTCTTGTTCAAGACTCTGGAAACACCATATATTTT; clone_size: -; j_call: TRBJ1-3; d_call: -; v_call: TRBV2
cdr3_aa: CASSVRTSGRANTGELFF; cdr3_nt: TGTGCCAGCAGCGTAAGGACTAGCGGGAGAGCGAACACCGGGGAGCTGTTTTTT; clone_size: -; j_call: TRBJ2-2; d_call: TRBD2; v_call: TRBV9
cdr3_aa: CASSAAGGYNEQFF; cdr3_nt: TGTGCCAGCAGCGCCGCGGGAGGCTACAATGAGCAGTTCTTC; clone_size: -; j_call: TRBJ2-1; d_call: TRBD2; v_call: TRBV7-6
cdr3_aa: CASSVALGLAPNEQFF; cdr3_nt: TGTGCCAGCAGCGTAGCACTCGGGCTAGCGCCCAATGAGCAGTTCTTC; clone_size: -; j_call: TRBJ2-1; d_call: -; v_call: TRBV9
cdr3_aa: CASSPGLSGAYEQYF; cdr3_nt: TGTGCCAGCAGCCCTGGACTAAGCGGAGCCTACGAGCAGTACTTC; clone_size: -; j_call: TRBJ2-7; d_call: -; v_call: TRBV5-6
cdr3_aa: CASSLPGLAGGETQYF; cdr3_nt: TGTGCCAGCAGCCTCCCCGGACTAGCGGGAGGAGAGACCCAGTACTTC; clone_size: once; j_call: TRBJ2-5; d_call: TRBD2; v_call: TRBV7-9
cdr3_aa: CASSLGQEIYGYTF; cdr3_nt: TGTGCCAGCAGCTTGGGACAGGAGATTTATGGCTACACCTTC; clone_size: -; j_call: TRBJ1-2; d_call: TRBD1; v_call: TRBV7-9
cdr3_aa: CASSLGSYLSEQYF; cdr3_nt: TGTGCCAGCAGCTTAGGGTCCTACCTCTCCGAGCAGTACTTC; clone_size: -; j_call: TRBJ2-7; d_call: -; v_call: TRBV7-2
cdr3_aa: CASSPGGLFNEQFF; cdr3_nt: TGCGCCAGCAGCCCAGGGGGTCTCTTCAATGAGCAGTTCTTC; clone_size: -; j_call: TRBJ2-1; d_call: TRBD1; v_call: TRBV10-1
cdr3_aa: CSVRDGLSPEAFF; cdr3_nt: TGCAGCGTCAGGGATGGTTTGTCCCCTGAAGCTTTCTTT; clone_size: -; j_call: TRBJ1-1; d_call: -; v_call: TRBV29-1
cdr3_aa: CASSLDRGPGNTIYF; cdr3_nt: TGTGCCAGCAGCTTGGACAGGGGTCCTGGAAACACCATATATTTT; clone_size: -; j_call: TRBJ1-3; d_call: TRBD1; v_call: TRBV7-6
cdr3_aa: CATQDRGGNQPQHF; cdr3_nt: TGTGCCACCCAGGACAGGGGTGGCAATCAGCCCCAGCATTTT; clone_size: -; j_call: TRBJ1-5; d_call: TRBD1; v_call: TRBV27
cdr3_aa: CAISERGYTDTQYF; cdr3_nt: TGTGCCATCAGTGAGCGGGGATACACAGATACGCAGTATTTT; clone_size: -; j_call: TRBJ2-3; d_call: -; v_call: TRBV10-3
cdr3_aa: CASSVRTGGLETQYF; cdr3_nt: TGTGCCAGCAGTGTTAGGACAGGGGGCCTGGAGACCCAGTACTTC; clone_size: -; j_call: TRBJ2-5; d_call: TRBD1; v_call: TRBV6-5
cdr3_aa: CATAGVASKNHQPQHF; cdr3_nt: TGTGCCACCGCTGGGGTAGCCTCAAAGAACCATCAGCCCCAGCATTTT; clone_size: once; j_call: TRBJ1-5; d_call: -; v_call: TRBV2